This T cell receptor beta chain is from a study of cytomegalovirus exposure and HLA in healthy donors. V was trimmed by 0 bases and J by 1 base, leaving 16 bases between them. The CDR3 has 17 residues. CDR1 is SGHRS, CDR2 YFSETQ, per germline. As regards this clone: Antigen specificity is unknown.

The study's findings and limits: A later look showed TCR association rates differing by HLA locus, highest for DRB1 and lowest for HLA-C.

PCR used 60 Vbeta primers and 13 Jbeta primers. The data were produced by immunoSEQ multiplex PCR, yet TCRdb's version contains in-frame clones alone and is incomplete. This sample's clone table lists 200,000 or so clones. Sequencing used PBMCs. The TCR originated in a boy aged 10-17 years in good health and CMV-seronegative. This chain uses TRBV5-1 with TRBJ1-1; unclear D gene. CDR3 nucleotide sequence: TGCGCCAGCAGCTTGGTTAGGCGGATCGAAAGGAACACTGAAGCTTTCTTT. This translates into CASSLVRRIERNTEAFF.